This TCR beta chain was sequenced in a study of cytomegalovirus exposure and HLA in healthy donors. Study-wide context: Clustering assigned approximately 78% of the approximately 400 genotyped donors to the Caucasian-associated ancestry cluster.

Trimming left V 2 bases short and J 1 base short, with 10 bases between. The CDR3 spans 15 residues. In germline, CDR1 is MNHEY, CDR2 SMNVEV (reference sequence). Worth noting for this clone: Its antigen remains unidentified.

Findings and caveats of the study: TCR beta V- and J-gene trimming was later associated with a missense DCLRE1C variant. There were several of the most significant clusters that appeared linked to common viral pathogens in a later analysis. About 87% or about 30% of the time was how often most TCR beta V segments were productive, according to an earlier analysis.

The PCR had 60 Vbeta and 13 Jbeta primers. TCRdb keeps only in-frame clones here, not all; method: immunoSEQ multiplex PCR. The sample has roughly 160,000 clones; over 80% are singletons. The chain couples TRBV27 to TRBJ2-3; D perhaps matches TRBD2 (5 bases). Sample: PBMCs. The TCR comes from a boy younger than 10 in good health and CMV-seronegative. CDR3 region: CASSLGRTRTDTQYF. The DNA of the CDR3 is TGTGCCAGCAGTTTAGGGCGGACTCGCACAGATACGCAGTATTTT.